Listed below are T cell receptor beta chains from one sample, sequenced in a study of low-dose radiotherapy and immunotherapy resistance in tumors. TCRdb reprocessed the reads via MiXCR and lists one record per CDR3 protein. The profile shows about 30,000 distinct CDR3 sequences, about half of them singletons. Sample: PBMCs, taken after low-dose radiotherapy plus immunotherapy. These receptors originate from a male donor with gallbladder cancer. The CDR3 runs from the conserved cysteine through the conserved F or W. Fields, in order: J gene, clone size, D gene, V gene, CDR3 DNA, CDR3 protein. The D gene is left open where the match is weak. Not all rows give a size; the values are once, few, many and, for expanded clones, a class.

J gene: TRBJ2-2
clone size: .
D gene: TRBD1
V gene: TRBV28
CDR3 DNA: TGTGCCAGCAGGCGACAGGGTACCGGGGAGCTGTTTTTT
CDR3 protein: CASRRQGTGELFF

J gene: TRBJ2-1
clone size: .
D gene: .
V gene: TRBV6-5
CDR3 DNA: TGTGCCAGCAGAAATCCGGGACTCGCCAATGAGCAGTTCTTC
CDR3 protein: CASRNPGLANEQFF

J gene: TRBJ1-1
clone size: medium-sized
D gene: .
V gene: TRBV6-2/TRBV6-3
CDR3 DNA: TGTGCCAGCAGTTACGATTGGGCCGAAGCTTTCTTT
CDR3 protein: CASSYDWAEAFF

J gene: TRBJ2-7
clone size: medium-sized
D gene: TRBD2
V gene: TRBV4-2
CDR3 DNA: TGTGCCAGCAGCCAAGATGTGCGGGAGCCCTACGAGCAGTACTTC
CDR3 protein: CASSQDVREPYEQYF

J gene: TRBJ2-1
clone size: many
D gene: TRBD2
V gene: TRBV10-3
CDR3 DNA: TGTGCCATCAGTGAGGCCGTAGCGGGAGCCTATGAGCAGTTCTTC
CDR3 protein: CAISEAVAGAYEQFF

J gene: TRBJ1-4
clone size: once
D gene: TRBD1
V gene: TRBV6-1
CDR3 DNA: TGTGCCAGCAGCGAGGGGGCTACAACTAATGAAAAACTGTTTTTT
CDR3 protein: CASSEGATTNEKLFF

J gene: TRBJ2-7
clone size: .
D gene: .
V gene: TRBV18
CDR3 DNA: TGTGCCAGCTCACCACCGACAGTCTACGAGCAGTACTTC
CDR3 protein: CASSPPTVYEQYF

J gene: TRBJ1-2
clone size: many
D gene: TRBD1
V gene: TRBV27
CDR3 DNA: TGTGCCAGCAGGCTGACAGGGGATCATGGCTACACCTTC
CDR3 protein: CASRLTGDHGYTF

J gene: TRBJ2-1
clone size: .
D gene: .
V gene: TRBV25-1
CDR3 DNA: TGTGCCAGCAGTGTTTACACCACCTACAATGAGCAGTTCTTC
CDR3 protein: CASSVYTTYNEQFF

J gene: TRBJ2-1
clone size: .
D gene: TRBD2
V gene: TRBV5-6
CDR3 DNA: TGTGCCAGCAGCCACTGGGGGATAGCGGGAGGACAATACAATGAGCAGTTCTTC
CDR3 protein: CASSHWGIAGGQYNEQFF

J gene: TRBJ1-1
clone size: .
D gene: .
V gene: TRBV5-1
CDR3 DNA: TGCGCCAGCAGCTTGGAGCCAGGGGCAGGCACTGAAGCTTTCTTT
CDR3 protein: CASSLEPGAGTEAFF

J gene: TRBJ2-7
clone size: many
D gene: .
V gene: TRBV25-1
CDR3 DNA: TGTGCCAGCAGTGAGACAGGCCTCAACTACGAGCAGTACTTC
CDR3 protein: CASSETGLNYEQYF

J gene: TRBJ2-7
clone size: few
D gene: .
V gene: TRBV10-2
CDR3 DNA: TGCGCCAGCAGGGATGAAAGCGAGCAGTACTTC
CDR3 protein: CASRDESEQYF

J gene: TRBJ2-5
clone size: .
D gene: .
V gene: TRBV2
CDR3 DNA: TGTGCCAGCAGTTACCTACTAGATACGGAGACCCAGTACTTC
CDR3 protein: CASSYLLDTETQYF

J gene: TRBJ2-3
clone size: .
D gene: .
V gene: TRBV5-4
CDR3 DNA: TGTGCCAGCAGCCCCGGACGTCTAGCGTCTGCAGATACGCAGTATTTT
CDR3 protein: CASSPGRLASADTQYF

J gene: TRBJ1-1
clone size: few
D gene: .
V gene: TRBV5-4
CDR3 DNA: TGTGCCAGCAGCTTGGAGGTGCTGCAGAACACTGAAGCTTTCTTT
CDR3 protein: CASSLEVLQNTEAFF

J gene: TRBJ1-2
clone size: .
D gene: .
V gene: TRBV29-1
CDR3 DNA: TGCAGCGTTGTCGTTCAGGTTGATGGCTACACCTTC
CDR3 protein: CSVVVQVDGYTF

J gene: TRBJ1-1
clone size: .
D gene: .
V gene: TRBV12-3/TRBV12-4
CDR3 DNA: TGTGCCAGCACACACTCGGGGACGAACACTGAAGCTTTCTTT
CDR3 protein: CASTHSGTNTEAFF

J gene: TRBJ2-7
clone size: medium-sized
D gene: TRBD1
V gene: TRBV29-1
CDR3 DNA: TGCAGCGTTGAAGATCCCACGGGACAGCTCTCCTACGAGCAGTACTTC
CDR3 protein: CSVEDPTGQLSYEQYF

J gene: TRBJ2-3
clone size: .
D gene: .
V gene: TRBV4-3
CDR3 DNA: TGCGCCAGCAGCCTCACCGAAGGGTACAGCCAGACGCAGTATTTT
CDR3 protein: CASSLTEGYSQTQYF

J gene: TRBJ2-1
clone size: medium-sized
D gene: TRBD2
V gene: TRBV28
CDR3 DNA: TGTGCCAGCAGTGTAGCCGGGACTAGCGGGAGTTACAATGAGCAGTTCTTC
CDR3 protein: CASSVAGTSGSYNEQFF

J gene: TRBJ2-7
clone size: .
D gene: TRBD2
V gene: TRBV3-1
CDR3 DNA: TGTGCCAGCAGCCCGACCTTGAGCGGGAGTTTCCACGAGCAGTACTTC
CDR3 protein: CASSPTLSGSFHEQYF

J gene: TRBJ1-1
clone size: many
D gene: .
V gene: TRBV10-1
CDR3 DNA: TGCGCCAGCAGCCGGCGGGGGATGAACACTGAAGCTTTCTTT
CDR3 protein: CASSRRGMNTEAFF

J gene: TRBJ2-6
clone size: .
D gene: TRBD2
V gene: TRBV4-2
CDR3 DNA: TGTGCCAGCAGCCAAGGGACTAGCAGCTCTGGGGCCAACGTCCTGACTTTC
CDR3 protein: CASSQGTSSSGANVLTF

J gene: TRBJ2-7
clone size: many
D gene: .
V gene: TRBV20-1
CDR3 DNA: TGCAGTGCTAGTAGGAAAGGCAAAAGCTCCTACGAGCAGTACTTC
CDR3 protein: CSASRKGKSSYEQYF

J gene: TRBJ2-3
clone size: .
D gene: .
V gene: TRBV5-1
CDR3 DNA: TGCGCCAGCAGCTTGGGGCAGGGCCTCACAGATACGCAGTATTTT
CDR3 protein: CASSLGQGLTDTQYF

J gene: TRBJ1-1
clone size: .
D gene: TRBD1
V gene: TRBV7-2
CDR3 DNA: TGTGCCAGCAGTAGGACAGGGGTCTACACTGAAGCTTTCTTT
CDR3 protein: CASSRTGVYTEAFF

J gene: TRBJ1-1
clone size: medium-sized
D gene: .
V gene: TRBV15
CDR3 DNA: TGTGCCACCAGCAGAACTACCAGGGAGAACACTGAAGCTTTCTTT
CDR3 protein: CATSRTTRENTEAFF

J gene: TRBJ1-2
clone size: .
D gene: .
V gene: TRBV19
CDR3 DNA: TGTGCCAGTAGTATCCCCAAGAACTATGGCTACACCTTC
CDR3 protein: CASSIPKNYGYTF

J gene: TRBJ1-5
clone size: few
D gene: TRBD1
V gene: TRBV3-1
CDR3 DNA: TGTGCCAGCAGTCCCGGGACAGGGGGCTCGGGCAATCAGCCCCAGCATTTT
CDR3 protein: CASSPGTGGSGNQPQHF

J gene: TRBJ1-2
clone size: many
D gene: .
V gene: TRBV12-3/TRBV12-4
CDR3 DNA: TGTGCCAGCAGTACCACCACCTGGGAAGGCTACACCTTC
CDR3 protein: CASSTTTWEGYTF

J gene: TRBJ2-3
clone size: .
D gene: .
V gene: TRBV2
CDR3 DNA: TGTGCCAGCAGTGAAATCGATACGCAGTATTTT
CDR3 protein: CASSEIDTQYF

J gene: TRBJ2-7
clone size: .
D gene: .
V gene: TRBV29-1
CDR3 DNA: TGCAGCGTTGAACAGGAATACGAGCAGTACTTC
CDR3 protein: CSVEQEYEQYF

J gene: TRBJ2-3
clone size: medium-sized
D gene: TRBD2
V gene: TRBV2
CDR3 DNA: TGTGCCAGCAGACTAGCGGAAAGCACAGATACGCAGTATTTT
CDR3 protein: CASRLAESTDTQYF

J gene: TRBJ2-1
clone size: many
D gene: .
V gene: TRBV5-4
CDR3 DNA: TGTGCCAGCAGCGGCGGGAAATATGAGCAGTTCTTC
CDR3 protein: CASSGGKYEQFF

J gene: TRBJ2-7
clone size: many
D gene: .
V gene: TRBV5-1
CDR3 DNA: TGCGCCAGCAGGGCCTCGGCGTCGAACTCCTACGAGCAGTACTTC
CDR3 protein: CASRASASNSYEQYF

J gene: TRBJ2-3
clone size: many
D gene: .
V gene: TRBV7-9
CDR3 DNA: TGTGCCAGCACCCTGGGGGAGAGTCGCACAGATACGCAGTATTTT
CDR3 protein: CASTLGESRTDTQYF

J gene: TRBJ1-1
clone size: .
D gene: .
V gene: TRBV27
CDR3 DNA: TGTGCCAGCAGTCCCCGTCTGAGGCAGACGAACACTGAAGCTTTCTTT
CDR3 protein: CASSPRLRQTNTEAFF

J gene: TRBJ1-3
clone size: .
D gene: .
V gene: TRBV28
CDR3 DNA: TGTGCCAGCAGGAGCTTGGGGTCAGCTGGAAACACCATATATTTT
CDR3 protein: CASRSLGSAGNTIYF

J gene: TRBJ1-3
clone size: .
D gene: .
V gene: TRBV18
CDR3 DNA: TGTGCCAGCTCACCAGGGGACGAGGGAAACACCATATATTTT
CDR3 protein: CASSPGDEGNTIYF

J gene: TRBJ2-4
clone size: many
D gene: .
V gene: TRBV19
CDR3 DNA: TGTGCCAGTAAAGACGAGGGAGGCAAAAACATTCAGTACTTC
CDR3 protein: CASKDEGGKNIQYF

J gene: TRBJ2-7
clone size: few
D gene: TRBD2
V gene: TRBV14
CDR3 DNA: TGTGCCAGCAGCCGGATGACTAGCGGGAGCTCCTACGAGCAGTACTTC
CDR3 protein: CASSRMTSGSSYEQYF

J gene: TRBJ2-5
clone size: .
D gene: TRBD1
V gene: TRBV20-1
CDR3 DNA: TGCAGTGCTAGTCCGGGACAGTGGACGACCCAGTACTTC
CDR3 protein: CSASPGQWTTQYF

J gene: TRBJ2-7
clone size: .
D gene: .
V gene: TRBV4-1
CDR3 DNA: TGCGCCAGCAGCCAAGCTTCTCAGGGCTACGAGCAGTACTTC
CDR3 protein: CASSQASQGYEQYF

J gene: TRBJ2-2
clone size: many
D gene: TRBD2
V gene: TRBV18
CDR3 DNA: TGTGCCAGCTCAGATGCGGGGGGATTGAACACCGGGGAGCTGTTTTTT
CDR3 protein: CASSDAGGLNTGELFF

J gene: TRBJ2-2
clone size: .
D gene: .
V gene: TRBV5-1
CDR3 DNA: TGCGCCAGCAGCCCGGGTCGGCAGAACACCGGGGAGCTGTTTTTT
CDR3 protein: CASSPGRQNTGELFF

J gene: TRBJ2-2
clone size: few
D gene: .
V gene: TRBV7-3
CDR3 DNA: TGTGCCAGCAGCCCCACCGGGGGGGAGCTGTTTTTT
CDR3 protein: CASSPTGGELFF

J gene: TRBJ2-3
clone size: many
D gene: TRBD2
V gene: TRBV12-3/TRBV12-4
CDR3 DNA: TGTGCCAGCAGCCCCCCGGGGGGAAGCACAGATACGCAGTATTTT
CDR3 protein: CASSPPGGSTDTQYF

J gene: TRBJ2-7
clone size: once
D gene: .
V gene: TRBV5-1
CDR3 DNA: TGCGCCAGCACCTTGGCTGGGACAGAGCAGTACTTC
CDR3 protein: CASTLAGTEQYF